Reported below is one T cell receptor beta chain. Its antigen remains unidentified. The data belong to a study of naive and memory T cell subsets. The J segment lost 3 bases and the V segment lost 5 bases, leaving 9 bases of the junction unmatched. The CDR3 has 16 residues. Overall study findings and caveats: Naive repertoires, especially CD8, held a few larger clonotypes, possibly memory cells re-expressing CD45RA. Over 90% of naive TCR sequences appeared only once, unlike memory subsets. In CD4 and CD8 cells, diversity dropped from naive through EMRA.

Two oligonucleotides, mixed equimolar, formed the beta constant-region primer covering TRBC1 and TRBC2. The ligated cDNA underwent four PCR rounds using SP2 and nested alpha and beta constant-region primers. TCRdb re-called the UMI-ligation and nested PCR reads through MiXCR, storing one row per CDR3 protein. Counted here are roughly 150,000 distinct CDR3 sequences, about 23% occurring once; the ten biggest clones make up about 0.11%. This chain joins TRBV12-3 or TRBV12-4 and TRBJ2-5, with 10 bases matching TRBD1. The specimen sequenced was naive CD4+ T cells from blood. This clonotype was obtained from a human donor in good health. CDR3 bases: TGTGCCAGCAGTCCAAATACTGGACAGGGGGAAGAGACCCAGTACTTC. It yields the protein CASSPNTGQGEETQYF.